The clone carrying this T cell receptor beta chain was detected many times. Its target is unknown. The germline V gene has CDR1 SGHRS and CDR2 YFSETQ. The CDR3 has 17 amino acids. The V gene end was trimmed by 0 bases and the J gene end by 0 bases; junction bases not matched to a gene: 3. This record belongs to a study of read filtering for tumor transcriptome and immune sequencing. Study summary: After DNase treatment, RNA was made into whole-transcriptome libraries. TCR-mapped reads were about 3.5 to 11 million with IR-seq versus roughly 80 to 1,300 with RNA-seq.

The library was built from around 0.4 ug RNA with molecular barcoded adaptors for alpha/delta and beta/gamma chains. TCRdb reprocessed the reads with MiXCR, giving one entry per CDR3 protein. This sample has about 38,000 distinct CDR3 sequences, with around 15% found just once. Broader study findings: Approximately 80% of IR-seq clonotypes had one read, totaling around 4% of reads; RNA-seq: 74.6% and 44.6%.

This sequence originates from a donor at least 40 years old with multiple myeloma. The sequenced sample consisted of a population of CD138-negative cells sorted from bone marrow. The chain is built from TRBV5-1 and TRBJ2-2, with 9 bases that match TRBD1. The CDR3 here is CASSLDRQGANTGELFF. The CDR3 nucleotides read TGCGCCAGCAGCTTGGACCGACAGGGGGCGAACACCGGGGAGCTGTTTTTT.